This T cell receptor (beta chain) came from a study of OX40 agonist ivuxolimab in advanced cancers. CDR3 length: 12 amino acids. Trimming left V 4 bases short and J 6 bases short, with 9 bases between. The V gene's germline CDR1 is MDHEN and CDR2 SYDVKM. Sequenced by immunoSEQ multiplex PCR; TCRdb stores in-frame clones only, minus some. This repertoire shows under 80,000 clones, about 85% found once; its top ten account for about 8%. The sequencing used CD4+ or CD8+ T cells sorted from blood, collected in a trial of the OX40 agonist ivuxolimab. The receptor's source is an adult with an advanced solid tumor such as melanoma, head and neck, liver or kidney cancer. The V gene is TRBV28, the J gene TRBJ1-2, with D hard to call. CDR3: CASSSTMHGYTF. DNA of the CDR3: TGTGCCAGCAGTTCAACAATGCATGGCTACACCTTC.